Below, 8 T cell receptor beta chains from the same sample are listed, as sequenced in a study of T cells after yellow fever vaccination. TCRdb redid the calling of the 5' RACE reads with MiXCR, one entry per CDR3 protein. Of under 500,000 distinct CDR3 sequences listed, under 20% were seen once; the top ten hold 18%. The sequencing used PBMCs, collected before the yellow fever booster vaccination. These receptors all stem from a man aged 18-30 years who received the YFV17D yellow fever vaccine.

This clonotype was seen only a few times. In DNA, the CDR3 is TGTGCCAGCAGCCAAGAGGCGGGGGCGGGCTACGAGCAGTACTTC. As protein: CASSQEAGAGYEQYF. This sequence joins TRBV4-2 and TRBJ2-7, with D possibly matching TRBD2 (7 bases). The germline gives CDR1 LGHNA, CDR2 YNFKEQ. The length of the CDR3 is 15 residues. Trimming pared 0 bases from V and 3 bases from J, leaving 12 bases between.

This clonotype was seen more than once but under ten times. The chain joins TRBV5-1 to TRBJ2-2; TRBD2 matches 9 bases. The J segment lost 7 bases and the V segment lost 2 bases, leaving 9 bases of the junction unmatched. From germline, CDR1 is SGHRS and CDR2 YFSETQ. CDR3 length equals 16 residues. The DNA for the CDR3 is TGCGCCAGCAGCTTCGTAGCGGGGGTCACCAACGGGGAGCTGTTTTTT. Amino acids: CASSFVAGVTNGELFF.

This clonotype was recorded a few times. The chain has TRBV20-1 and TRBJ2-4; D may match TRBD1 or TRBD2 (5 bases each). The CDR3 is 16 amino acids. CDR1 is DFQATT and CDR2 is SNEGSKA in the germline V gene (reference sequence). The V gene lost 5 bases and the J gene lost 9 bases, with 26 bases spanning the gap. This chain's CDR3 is CSAWAEERGLRSIQYF. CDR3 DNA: TGCAGTGCTTGGGCTGAAGAACGGGGCCTTCGGAGCATTCAGTACTTC.

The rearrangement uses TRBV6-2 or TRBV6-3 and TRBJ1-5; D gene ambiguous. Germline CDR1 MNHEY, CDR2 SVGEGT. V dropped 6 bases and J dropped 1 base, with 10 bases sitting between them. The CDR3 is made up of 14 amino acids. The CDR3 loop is CASSRILSNQPQHF. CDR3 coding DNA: TGTGCCAGCAGCAGAATATTAAGCAATCAGCCCCAGCATTTT.

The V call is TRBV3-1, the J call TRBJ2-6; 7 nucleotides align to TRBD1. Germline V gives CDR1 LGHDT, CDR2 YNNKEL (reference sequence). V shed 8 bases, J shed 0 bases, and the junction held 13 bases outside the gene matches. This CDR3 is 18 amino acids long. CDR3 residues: CASHPGGQTDSGANVLTF. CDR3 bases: TGTGCCAGCCACCCTGGGGGACAGACAGACTCTGGGGCCAACGTCCTGACTTTC. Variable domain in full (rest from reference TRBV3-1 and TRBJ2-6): DTAVSQTPKYLVTQMGNDKSIKCEQNLGHDTMYWYKQDSKKFLKIMFSYNNKELIINETVPNRFSPKSPDKAHLNLHINSLELGDSAVYFCASHPGGQTDSGANVLTFGAGSRLTVL.

CDR3 amino acids: CAGEGRGPYEQYV. The CDR3 DNA is TGTGCCGGGGAGGGGCGGGGACCCTACGAGCAGTACGTC. V is TRBV10-3 and J is TRBJ2-7, with TRBD2 identical over 7 bases. Germline loops: CDR1 ENHRY, CDR2 SYGVKD. CDR3 length equals 13 residues. The trim removed 11 bases at V and 2 bases at J, leaving 9 bases unmatched.

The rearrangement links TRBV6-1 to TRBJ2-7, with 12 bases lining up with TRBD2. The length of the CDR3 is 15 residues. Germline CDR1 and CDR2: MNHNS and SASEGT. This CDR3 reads CVSTESSGGADEQYV. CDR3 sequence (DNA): TGTGTCAGCACCGAGTCTAGCGGGGGGGCGGACGAGCAGTACGTC.

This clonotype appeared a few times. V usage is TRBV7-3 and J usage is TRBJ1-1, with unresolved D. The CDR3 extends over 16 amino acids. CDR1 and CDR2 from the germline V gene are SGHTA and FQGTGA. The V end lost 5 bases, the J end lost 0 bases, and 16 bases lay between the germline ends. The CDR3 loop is CASSKGATRMNTEAFF. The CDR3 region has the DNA TGTGCCAGCAGCAAGGGAGCAACTAGAATGAACACTGAAGCTTTCTTT.